This T cell receptor (beta chain) derives from a study of graft-versus-host responses after intestinal transplantation. The length of the CDR3 is 14 residues. V lost 4 bases, J lost 2 bases, and 13 bases lay in between. Germline CDR1 SGHRS, CDR2 YFSETQ. TCRdb's table, derived via immunoSEQ multiplex PCR, lists solely in-frame clones and lacks some. This sample has about 54,000 clones, with less than 95% found just once. This material consisted of PBMCs, taken approximately 97 weeks after intestinal transplant. This sequence originates from a human patient who received an intestinal transplant, so some T cells may come from the graft donor. V and J are TRBV5-1 and TRBJ2-7, with D unclear. The DNA of the CDR3 is TGCGCCAGCAGCCCGTCCGGACCTACCTACGAGCAGTACTTC. Protein: CASSPSGPTYEQYF.